Following are 25 T cell receptor beta chains from one sample sequenced in a study of response to subunit inactivated influenza vaccine. TCRdb re-called the RT-PCR reads with MiXCR, one entry per CDR3 protein. The sample has about 310,000 distinct CDR3 sequences; just over 20% are singletons. The sample consisted of PBMCs from blood, taken less than 22 months after vaccination. These receptors were obtained from a man aged 45 to 75 who received an inactivated influenza vaccine.

This clonotype came up a few times. The chain joins TRBV7-2 to TRBJ2-1; D may be TRBD2 (7 bases). Germline lookup yields CDR1 SGHTA and CDR2 FQGNSA. The length of the CDR3 is 16 residues. Trimming removed 4 bases at V and 7 bases at J, with 20 bases between. The CDR3 region is CASSSNRGGLRNEQFF. In DNA, the CDR3 is TGTGCCAGCAGCTCTAATAGGGGGGGCCTGAGGAATGAGCAGTTCTTC. Full variable domain (missing parts from reference TRBV7-2 and TRBJ2-1): GAGVSQSPSNKVTEKGKDVELRCDPISGHTALYWYRQSLGQGLEFLIYFQGNSAPDKSGLPSDRFSAERTGGSVSTLTIQRTQQEDSAVYLCASSSNRGGLRNEQFFGPGTRLTVL.

This clonotype was counted a few times. The chain is built from TRBV20-1 and TRBJ1-2; 11 bases are a match to TRBD1. Germline V gene data show CDR1 as DFQATT and CDR2 as SNEGSKA (reference sequence). This CDR3 has 15 amino acids. Germline trimming cut 4 bases from V and 5 bases from J; bases unmatched to any gene: 9. The CDR3 region has the DNA TGCAGTGCTACTGGACAGGGGGCGGTGGGGTATGGCTACACCTTC. Its protein is CSATGQGAVGYGYTF.

The rearrangement uses TRBV19 and TRBJ1-4, with unresolved D. V lost 5 bases and J 4 bases, leaving 8 bases between the germline ends. From germline, CDR1 is LNHDA and CDR2 SQIVND (reference sequence). This CDR3 is 13 amino acids long. This CDR3 is CASSPRINEKLFF. CDR3 sequence (DNA): TGTGCCAGTAGTCCGCGGATTAATGAAAAACTGTTTTTT.

Here the CDR3 DNA reads TGTGCCAGCACCACATTGGGACAACGACGGGGCGAGCAGTACTTC. Translation: CASTTLGQRRGEQYF. V and J are TRBV12-3 or TRBV12-4 and TRBJ2-7, with a possible D match to TRBD1 (6 bases). Trimming cost V 7 bases and J 6 bases, with 22 bases left between them. The CDR3 is made up of 15 amino acids.

CDR3 in amino acids: CSVEVAGGSYKQYF. The CDR3, as DNA: TGCAGCGTTGAAGTGGCAGGGGGCTCTTACAAGCAGTACTTC. The rearrangement joins TRBV29-1 to TRBJ2-7, with 8 bases aligning to TRBD1. The J segment lost 8 bases and the V segment lost 1 base, leaving 10 bases of the junction unmatched. CDR1 SQVTM and CDR2 ANQGSEA come from the germline V gene. The CDR3 length is 14 residues.

V and J are TRBV28 and TRBJ2-1; 7 bases map to TRBD2. With 6 bases clipped from V and 2 bases from J, the junction kept 10 bases outside the gene matches. CDR1 is MDHEN, CDR2 SYDVKM, per germline. There are 16 residues in the CDR3. CDR3 loop: CASSQLSLAAYNEQFF. The CDR3 region has the DNA TGTGCCAGCAGCCAACTGAGCCTAGCGGCCTACAATGAGCAGTTCTTC. Combining the CDR3 with reference TRBV28 and TRBJ2-1 gives the whole variable domain DVKVTQSSRYLVKRTGEKVFLECVQDMDHENMFWYRQDPGLGLRLIYFSYDVKMKEKGDIPEGYSVSREKKERFSLILESASTNQTSMYLCASSQLSLAAYNEQFFGPGTRLTVL.

The rearrangement uses TRBV12-3 or TRBV12-4 and TRBJ2-1, with 9 positions matching TRBD2. The length of the CDR3 is 16 residues. V shed 6 bases and J 4 bases; nucleotides not matched to a gene: 10. The CDR3 DNA reads TGTGCCAGCAGCTGGCGGGTCGCGGGAGGGTACAATGAGCAGTTCTTC. It specifies CASSWRVAGGYNEQFF.

This chain joins TRBV5-3 and TRBJ1-5; D is possibly TRBD1 (5 bases). TRBV5-3 is an open reading frame, and its role is uncertain. Trimming took off 3 bases at V and 3 bases at J, with 16 bases between the two ends. The CDR3 sequence is 16 residues long. CDR3 region: CARSSAFGGDNQPQHF. In DNA, the CDR3 is TGTGCCAGAAGCTCCGCCTTTGGGGGGGACAATCAGCCCCAGCATTTT.

This clonotype was seen ten or more times. The V gene is TRBV5-1, the J gene TRBJ1-1, with TRBD1 matching 7 bases. V shed 1 base and J 1 base; nucleotides not matched to a gene: 4. Per germline, CDR1 SGHRS and CDR2 YFSETQ. The CDR3 length is 15 residues. The CDR3 spells CASSLLPGGNTEAFF. CDR3 coding DNA: TGCGCCAGCAGCTTGTTACCAGGGGGGAACACTGAAGCTTTCTTT.

This chain uses TRBV2 with TRBJ2-7, with D perhaps TRBD2 (5 bases). Trimming cost V 5 bases and J 3 bases, with 11 bases left between them. There are 13 residues in the CDR3. CDR1 is SNHLY and CDR2 is FYNNEI in the germline V gene. The CDR3 loop reads CASSSTDYYEQYF. Written as DNA, the CDR3 is TGTGCCAGCAGTTCCACAGACTACTACGAGCAGTACTTC.

As concerns this clonotype: With a much larger clone just one base away, this may be a read error. The CDR3 loop reads CDSSPSVQGNSPLHF. The CDR3 DNA reads as TGTGACAGCAGCCCGTCGGTTCAAGGGAATTCACCCCTCCACTTT. V gene TRBV3-1 combines with J gene TRBJ1-6; no reliable D call. The germline V gene encodes CDR1 LGHDT and CDR2 YNNKEL (reference sequence). The CDR3 has 15 amino acids.

The CDR3 nucleotides read TGTGCCAGCAGTTTACTAACAGGGGGATTTAGCACAGATACGCAGTATTTT. It encodes CASSLLTGGFSTDTQYF. The chain carries TRBV12-3 or TRBV12-4 and TRBJ2-3; 8 positions agree with TRBD1. V shed 2 bases and J 0 bases; nucleotides not matched to a gene: 7. The CDR3 extends over 17 amino acids.

This clonotype was observed a few times. V gene TRBV12-3 or TRBV12-4 combines with J gene TRBJ2-7; D is tentatively TRBD1 or TRBD2 (5 bases each). V gave up 3 bases and J gave up 1 base, with 13 bases separating them. This CDR3 has 15 residues. DNA for the CDR3: TGTGCCAGCAGTTTTCCGGGACGGGGTTCCTACGAGCAGTACTTC. It translates to CASSFPGRGSYEQYF.

A few counts support this clonotype. The chain employs TRBV7-9 and TRBJ2-4, with D tentatively TRBD1 (5 bases). Trimming pared 5 bases from V and 0 bases from J, leaving 14 bases between. This CDR3 contains 16 residues. From germline, CDR1 is SEHNR and CDR2 FQNEAQ (reference sequence). The CDR3 DNA reads TGTGCCAGCAGCACTACAGGTGTACTAGCCAAAAACATTCAGTACTTC. It codes for CASSTTGVLAKNIQYF.

The chain recombines TRBV4-3 with TRBJ2-7; no clear D gene. Per germline, CDR1 LGHNA and CDR2 YSLEER. The CDR3 length is 14 residues. Between the trimmed V and J ends, which lost 0 bases and 3 bases, there was a span of 9 bases. The CDR3 loop is CASSQDRGGYEQYF. CDR3 nucleotide sequence: TGCGCCAGCAGCCAAGATCGAGGCGGCTACGAGCAGTACTTC.

This clonotype has at least ten counts. This sequence joins TRBV6-6 and TRBJ1-4, with D possibly being TRBD1 (5 bases). Trimming took off 8 bases at V and 0 bases at J, with 7 bases between the two ends. CDR1 MNHNY and CDR2 SVGAGI come from the germline V gene (reference sequence). This CDR3 is 13 amino acids long. This CDR3 is CASQGSTNEKLFF. The CDR3 DNA reads TGTGCCAGCCAGGGATCAACTAATGAAAAACTGTTTTTT.

The V gene is TRBV15, the J gene TRBJ2-3; TRBD1 is a possible D gene (6 bases). CDR3 length equals 15 residues. CDR1 is LNHNV, CDR2 YYDKDF, per germline (reference sequence). V lost 5 bases and J 1 base, leaving 13 bases between the germline ends. DNA for the CDR3: TGTGCCACCAGCGGCCGGGACACCCGCACAGATACGCAGTATTTT. Its protein is CATSGRDTRTDTQYF.

This clonotype was seen more than once but under ten times. This rearrangement joins TRBV7-8 to TRBJ2-1; 7 nucleotides line up with TRBD2. The CDR3 consists of 16 residues. V was pared by 5 bases and J by 6 bases, with 13 bases of the junction left unmatched. Germline V gives CDR1 SGHVS, CDR2 FQNEAQ. The CDR3 DNA reads as TGTGCCAGCAGCGTAATAAGCGGGGTCGGGGGCAATGAGCAGTTCTTC. Its translation is CASSVISGVGGNEQFF.

This clonotype has at least ten counts. This chain uses TRBV21-1 with TRBJ1-5; TRBD1, the table's D call, lacks a check against the DNA. TRBV21-1 is a listed pseudogene. The CDR3 spans 15 residues. CDR3 protein: CASSNCPELNQPQHF. The CDR3 DNA sequence: TGTGCCAGCAGCAATTGTCCAGAACTCAATCAGCCCCAGCATTTT.

The V call is TRBV5-1, the J call TRBJ2-3; the match to TRBD1 covers 7 bases. The germline gives CDR1 SGHRS, CDR2 YFSETQ. The CDR3 totals 15 residues. J lost 0 bases, V lost 3 bases, and 4 bases had no gene match. DNA for the CDR3: TGCGCCAGCAGCTCGGGACAGACAAGCACAGATACGCAGTATTTT. Residues: CASSSGQTSTDTQYF.

V usage is TRBV20-1 and J usage is TRBJ1-2; D is undetermined. The germline V gene has CDR1 DFQATT and CDR2 SNEGSKA (reference sequence). This CDR3 has 12 amino acids. V dropped 2 bases and J dropped 4 bases, with 8 bases sitting between them. In nucleotides, the CDR3 is TGCAGTGCTAGATGGGGTGGCTATGGCTACACCTTC. Its translation: CSARWGGYGYTF.

The V and J genes are TRBV20-1 and TRBJ2-7; D not resolved. The germline V and J ends were trimmed by 6 bases and 0 bases, with 12 bases remaining between them. The CDR3 length is 13 residues. CDR1 DFQATT and CDR2 SNEGSKA come from the germline V gene (reference sequence). CDR3 loop: CSATHWDSYEQYF. DNA for the CDR3: TGCAGTGCCACCCACTGGGACTCCTACGAGCAGTACTTC.

The chain combines TRBV11-2 with TRBJ2-2; D gene unclear. This CDR3 spans 16 amino acids. Germline values: CDR1 SGHAT, CDR2 FQNNGV. V was cut by 1 base and J by 1 base, with 10 bases left in between. The CDR3 loop reads CASSLVLALNTGELFF. The DNA for the CDR3 is TGTGCCAGCAGCTTAGTTTTGGCCCTGAACACCGGGGAGCTGTTTTTT.

This clonotype has more than one count but fewer than ten. The rearrangement joins TRBV4-2 to TRBJ1-3; D perhaps matches TRBD1 (6 bases). V dropped 5 bases and J dropped 0 bases, with 23 bases sitting between them. This CDR3 contains 19 residues. Germline V gene data show CDR1 as LGHNA and CDR2 as YNFKEQ. CDR3 bases: TGTGCCAGCAGCGGACCGGGAATGGGGGGGGCCCTCTCTGGAAACACCATATATTTT. Protein sequence: CASSGPGMGGALSGNTIYF.

V usage is TRBV20-1 and J usage is TRBJ2-7; TRBD1 is a possible D gene (6 bases). Germline loops: CDR1 DFQATT, CDR2 SNEGSKA (reference sequence). Trimming took 4 bases from V and 3 from J, leaving 13 bases between them. This CDR3 comprises 13 residues. The DNA for the CDR3 is TGCAGTGCTATACAGGGCTGGGACTACGAGCAGTACTTC. Amino acid sequence: CSAIQGWDYEQYF.